Presented here are 20 T cell receptor beta chains from one specimen sequenced in a study of control samples from healthy donors and cancer patients. Using immunoSEQ multiplex PCR, the repertoire was profiled, and TCRdb retains in-frame clones only, with some absent. Of roughly 90,000 clones listed, about 88% are singletons. Sequenced input: PBMCs. The receptors here all came from a woman between 45 and 65 years old with colorectal cancer.

Written as DNA, the CDR3 is TGTGCCAGCGCCCCCCGAGGGGAACGGGACATTCAGTACTTC. Protein: CASAPRGERDIQYF. The chain combines TRBV2 with TRBJ2-4; perhaps D is TRBD1 or TRBD2 (5 bases each). Germline values: CDR1 SNHLY, CDR2 FYNNEI. The V and J ends lost 8 bases and 8 bases respectively, with 19 bases between them. CDR3 size: 14 residues.

V gene TRBV3-1 (or the pseudogene TRBV3-2) combines with J gene TRBJ1-1; no firm D call. Trimming removed 1 base at V and 0 bases at J, with 3 bases between. CDR1 is LGHDT, CDR2 YNNKEL, per germline (reference sequence). This CDR3 contains 13 residues. CDR3 bases: TGTGCCAGCAGCCAAGCGATGAACACTGAAGCTTTCTTT. Its protein is CASSQAMNTEAFF.

The gene calls are TRBV6-1 and TRBJ2-7; D is unclear. This CDR3 is built from 15 residues. Trimming took 0 bases from V and 0 from J, leaving 9 bases between them. Germline V gene lookup returns CDR1 MNHNS and CDR2 SASEGT. Here the CDR3 reads CASSEASVSSYEQYV. As DNA, the CDR3 is TGTGCCAGCAGTGAAGCTTCAGTTTCCTCCTACGAGCAGTACGTC.

The gene calls are TRBV15 and TRBJ1-2; 7 bases map to TRBD1. The junction had 5 bases not matched to a gene; V was cut back by 0 bases and J by 4 bases. This CDR3 has 15 residues. Germline assignment: CDR1 LNHNV and CDR2 YYDKDF (reference sequence). The CDR3 protein is CATSRDKGTVYGYTF. The CDR3 DNA follows: TGTGCCACCAGCAGAGATAAAGGGACAGTCTATGGCTACACCTTC.

This chain links TRBV2 with TRBJ2-3; 7 bases are a match to TRBD2. This CDR3 has 15 amino acids. Trimming took 3 bases from V and 2 from J; bases not matched to a gene: 5. In germline, CDR1 is SNHLY, CDR2 FYNNEI. As DNA, the CDR3 is TGTGCCAGCAGTGAGGAGACTAGCCCCACAGATACGCAGTATTTT. Translated: CASSEETSPTDTQYF.

The chain recombines TRBV5-3 with TRBJ2-3, with D uncertain. TRBV5-3 is recorded as an ORF, its role being uncertain. V lost 0 bases to trimming and J lost 6 bases, with 2 bases between them. This CDR3 comprises 11 residues. The CDR3 loop is CARSLGDTQYF. CDR3 nucleotides: TGTGCCAGAAGCTTGGGGGATACGCAGTATTTT.

The rearrangement links TRBV14 to TRBJ1-3; maybe TRBD1 (5 bases). Germline CDR1 and CDR2: SGHDN and FVKESK. V was trimmed by 4 bases and J by 1 base, leaving 11 bases between them. This CDR3 contains 15 residues. CDR3 sequence: CASSPQTASGNTIYF. In nucleotides, the CDR3 is TGTGCCAGCAGCCCTCAGACAGCTTCTGGAAACACCATATATTTT.

This sequence joins TRBV24-1 and TRBJ2-3; D perhaps matches TRBD2 (6 bases). Germline loops: CDR1 KGHDR, CDR2 SFDVKD. With 5 bases removed from V and 6 bases from J, the gap between germline ends came to 17 bases. This CDR3 spans 15 amino acids. As DNA, the CDR3 is TGTGCCACCAGTGCCGCGACGGGGGAAACGGATACGCAGTATTTT. This sequence encodes CATSAATGETDTQYF.

The chain joins TRBV19 to TRBJ2-3; D is ambiguous. Germline CDR1 and CDR2: LNHDA and SQIVND (reference sequence). This CDR3 spans 14 amino acids. Trimming left V 1 base short and J 0 bases short, with 5 bases between. CDR3 DNA sequence: TGTGCCAGTAGTATAGGTCTGAGCACAGATACGCAGTATTTT. Protein: CASSIGLSTDTQYF.

The gene calls are TRBV5-1 and TRBJ1-6, with 10 bases matching TRBD1. The CDR3 is 17 residues long. With V trimmed by 0 bases and J by 8 bases, 8 bases remained unmatched. The V gene's germline CDR1 is SGHRS and CDR2 YFSETQ. Here the CDR3 DNA reads TGCGCCAGCAGCTTGGGGGGTATGGGACAGGGGTATTCACCCCTCCACTTT. As protein: CASSLGGMGQGYSPLHF.

The rearrangement joins TRBV28 to TRBJ2-4; possibly TRBD2 for D (5 bases). Trimming stripped 8 bases from V and 1 base from J, with 12 bases between. The CDR3 has 14 amino acids. Germline V gene sequence: CDR1 MDHEN, CDR2 SYDVKM. DNA for the CDR3: TGTGCCAGCGTCCCCGCGGGTGCCAAAAACATTCAGTACTTC. Translating gives CASVPAGAKNIQYF. The full variable domain, rest sourced from reference TRBV28 and TRBJ2-4, is DVKVTQSSRYLVKRTGEKVFLECVQDMDHENMFWYRQDPGLGLRLIYFSYDVKMKEKGDIPEGYSVSREKKERFSLILESASTNQTSMYLCASVPAGAKNIQYFGAGTRLSVL.

This chain links TRBV10-3 with TRBJ1-1; 8 nucleotides align to TRBD1. V lost 0 bases to trimming and J lost 4 bases; unmatched junction nucleotides: 7. From germline, CDR1 is ENHRY and CDR2 SYGVKD. The CDR3 spans 16 residues. DNA of the CDR3: TGTGCCATCAGTGAGTCTACAGGGGGGAGTTTCACTGAAGCTTTCTTT. Protein product: CAISESTGGSFTEAFF.

This sequence joins TRBV6-1 and TRBJ2-1; 9 bases are a match to TRBD2. There are 15 residues in the CDR3. Trimming took 1 base from V and 7 from J; bases not matched to a gene: 5. The germline CDR1 and CDR2 sequences are MNHNS and SASEGT. The CDR3 DNA follows: TGTGCCAGCAGTGAAGAGGCTAGCGGGGCGAATGAGCAGTTCTTC. The encoded protein is CASSEEASGANEQFF.

V and J are TRBV5-1 and TRBJ1-6; possibly TRBD1 for D (5 bases). CDR3 length: 15 amino acids. From germline, CDR1 is SGHRS and CDR2 YFSETQ. Trimming took 0 bases from V and 6 from J, leaving 10 bases between them. In DNA, the CDR3 is TGCGCCAGCAGCTTGGGACAGCCGTTTAATTCACCCCTCCACTTT. This translates into CASSLGQPFNSPLHF. The whole variable domain, filled in from reference TRBV5-1 and TRBJ1-6, reads KAGVTQTPRYLIKTRGQQVTLSCSPISGHRSVSWYQQTPGQGLQFLFEYFSETQRNKGNFPGRFSGRQFSNSRSEMNVSTLELGDSALYLCASSLGQPFNSPLHFGNGTRLTVT.

This chain joins TRBV29-1 and TRBJ2-2; 7 nucleotides line up with TRBD2. The CDR3 has 15 residues. V dropped 7 bases and J dropped 2; count of bases not matched to a gene: 10. CDR1 and CDR2 (germline): SQVTM, ANQGSEA. The chain's CDR3 is CSAQRSAGNTGELFF. The DNA of the CDR3 is TGCAGCGCCCAGAGATCAGCGGGAAACACCGGGGAGCTGTTTTTT.

The gene calls are TRBV5-6 and TRBJ2-2; 10 bases are a match to TRBD1. V lost 4 bases, J lost 8 bases, and 11 bases stayed unmatched. CDR1 and CDR2 (germline): SGHDT, YYEEEE. The CDR3 has 16 amino acids. The CDR3: CASSQAGQGWPGELFF. CDR3 nucleotide sequence: TGTGCCAGCAGCCAAGCGGGACAGGGGTGGCCAGGGGAGCTGTTTTTT.

The chain combines TRBV19 with TRBJ1-1; D perhaps matches TRBD1 (5 bases). Germline V gene data show CDR1 as LNHDA and CDR2 as SQIVND (reference sequence). The CDR3 loop spans 17 amino acids. V was cut by 5 bases and J by 5 bases, with 24 bases left in between. This chain's CDR3 is CASSPRAGTAGRTEAFF. The CDR3 DNA reads as TGTGCCAGTAGTCCTCGGGCAGGGACCGCTGGAAGGACTGAAGCTTTCTTT.

The chain carries TRBV3-1 (or the pseudogene TRBV3-2) and TRBJ2-1; the match to TRBD1 covers 8 bases. Unmatched junction bases numbered 2, after V lost 2 bases and J lost 5 bases. CDR1 is LGHDT and CDR2 is YNNKEL in the germline V gene (reference sequence). The CDR3 consists of 14 residues. Here the CDR3 reads CASSQQGANNEQFF. As DNA, the CDR3 is TGTGCCAGCAGCCAACAGGGGGCGAACAATGAGCAGTTCTTC.

The genes are TRBV28 and TRBJ2-5, with 9 bases aligning to TRBD2. The CDR3 is 17 amino acids. Looked up from germline, CDR1 is MDHEN and CDR2 is SYDVKM. Losses at the gene ends were 3 bases for V and 3 bases for J; bases not matched to a gene: 11. This CDR3 reads CASSFSVAGAEKETQYF. The DNA of the CDR3 is TGTGCCAGCAGTTTTTCTGTAGCGGGGGCCGAAAAAGAGACCCAGTACTTC.

The CDR3 DNA follows: TGTGCCAGTAGTACTAGGACAGGGACCCTTACGGCCAAAAACATTCAGTACTTC. Its protein is CASSTRTGTLTAKNIQYF. The V gene is TRBV19, the J gene TRBJ2-4; 8 nucleotides align to TRBD1. The CDR3 loop spans 18 amino acids. The ends lost 4 bases at V and 1 base at J; junction bases unmatched: 12. Per the germline V gene, CDR1 is LNHDA and CDR2 is SQIVND (reference sequence).